These T cell receptor beta chains were read from a single sample in a study of blood T cell repertoires in COVID-19. Sequencing used immunoSEQ multiplex PCR; TCRdb keeps in-frame clones, though not all of them. In the table there are 180,000 or so clones, more than 65% of which are singletons. Sequenced input: PBMCs or T cells enriched from blood (not recorded which). These receptors originate from a man aged 50 or older who had recovered from COVID-19. Each CDR3 is given with its conserved first and last residue. D genes are given only for firm matches. Rows may omit the clone size; those that give it use once, few, many or a size class.

CDR3 length,V gene,clone size,D gene,J gene,CDR3 DNA,CDR3 protein
14,TRBV7-8,.,TRBD2,TRBJ2-7,TGTGCCAGCGGGGGACTAGCGGGAGGGCCAGAGGAGTACTTC,CASGGLAGGPEEYF
13,TRBV2,once,.,TRBJ2-7,TGTGCCAGCGAGACAATGAATTCCTACGAGCAGTACTTC,CASETMNSYEQYF
13,TRBV11-3,once,.,TRBJ1-1,TGTGCCAGCAGCTTACGCAGGAACACTGAAGCTTTCTTT,CASSLRRNTEAFF
17,TRBV9,.,.,TRBJ2-2,TGTGCCAGCAGCGTCGAAGAGACAGAAATAATCACCGGGGAGCTGTTTTTT,CASSVEETEIITGELFF
15,TRBV5-8,.,TRBD2,TRBJ2-1,TGTGCCAGCAGCTTGGGGGGGGGCTCCTACAATGAGCAGTTCTTC,CASSLGGGSYNEQFF
15,TRBV4-1,.,.,TRBJ1-3,TGCGCCAGCAGCCAAGATGGCAGCTCTGGAAACACCATATATTTT,CASSQDGSSGNTIYF
16,TRBV23-1,.,.,TRBJ2-7,TGCGCCAGCAGTCAATTCTGGGAGAAGGACTCCTACGAGCAGTACTTC,CASSQFWEKDSYEQYF
14,TRBV28,.,TRBD2,TRBJ2-5,TGTGCCAGCAGCCCGCTAGCGGGAGTGGAGACCCAGTACTTC,CASSPLAGVETQYF
15,TRBV27,.,TRBD2,TRBJ2-1,TGTGCCAGCAGTTTACTACTAGCGGGGCTCAATGAGCAGTTCTTC,CASSLLLAGLNEQFF
13,TRBV2,few,.,TRBJ1-2,TGTGCCAGCAGTGATAAGGGGAGGCATGGCTACACCTTC,CASSDKGRHGYTF
14,TRBV6-5,.,.,TRBJ2-5,TGTGCCAGCAGGGGTGGAGATAAGTCAGAGACCCAGTACTTC,CASRGGDKSETQYF
13,TRBV19,.,TRBD1,TRBJ1-5,TGTGCCAGTAGTGAGGGACAGGGTCAGCCCCAGCATTTT,CASSEGQGQPQHF
18,TRBV6-2/TRBV6-3,.,TRBD1,TRBJ1-5,TGTGCCAGCAGTTACTCCGGGACAGCCGGGTGGGTCAATCAGCCCCAGCATTTT,CASSYSGTAGWVNQPQHF
12,TRBV12-3/TRBV12-4,.,.,TRBJ2-5,TGTGCCAGCAGTCTGCGGGTAGAGACCCAGTACTTC,CASSLRVETQYF
15,TRBV6-1,.,TRBD1,TRBJ2-7,TGTGCCAGCAGTGAAGCAGGGGGCTACGGGGACGAGCAGTACTTC,CASSEAGGYGDEQYF
15,TRBV4-2,.,.,TRBJ1-1,TGTGCCAGCAGCCAACAGGTTCGGGGAAACACTGAAGCTTTCTTT,CASSQQVRGNTEAFF